A selection of T cell receptor beta chains follows, all from one sample in a study of CD8 T cells in ankylosing spondylitis. TCRdb re-called the 5' RACE reads through MiXCR, storing one row per CDR3 protein. Among roughly 370,000 distinct CDR3 sequences, 20% to 25% were seen once, and the ten largest hold about 16%. Material: blood, either unsorted or a sorted T cell fraction (not recorded which). These receptors all stem from a male donor with ankylosing spondylitis. CDR3s include the opening cysteine and the closing phenylalanine or tryptophan. D genes are given only for firm matches. Some rows mark clone size as missing; the rest say once, few, many or name a class of expanded clone.

CDR3 DNA | CDR3 protein | J gene | D gene | V gene | clone size
TGTGCCAGCAGCGCTGGACAGACCTCCTACGAGCAGTACTTC | CASSAGQTSYEQYF | TRBJ2-7 | . | TRBV13 | .
TGTGGCGGAGGCTCCTACAATGAGCAGTTCTTC | CGGGSYNEQFF | TRBJ2-1 | . | TRBV7-9 | few
TGCAGTGCTAGAGAGGGGGCAGGGTCGAACACTGAAGCTTTCTTT | CSAREGAGSNTEAFF | TRBJ1-1 | . | TRBV20-1 | .
TGCAGTGCTAGAGTGGGCCCCTATGGCTACACCTTC | CSARVGPYGYTF | TRBJ1-2 | . | TRBV20-1 | .
TGTGCCACCAGGGTCGGTCTGGACAAAAACATTCAGTACTTC | CATRVGLDKNIQYF | TRBJ2-4 | . | TRBV15 | .
TGTGCCAGCAGCCCCAATCCCGGGACAGGCTACGAGCAGTACTTC | CASSPNPGTGYEQYF | TRBJ2-7 | TRBD1 | TRBV7-2 | .
TGCGCCAGCAGCTTGGTGGCGGGAAGGTTAACCGGGGAGCTGTTTTTT | CASSLVAGRLTGELFF | TRBJ2-2 | . | TRBV5-1 | .
TGTGCCAGCAGATTAAGCGGGAGCTCCTACAATGAGCAGTTCTTC | CASRLSGSSYNEQFF | TRBJ2-1 | TRBD2 | TRBV2 | few
TGTGCCAGCAGTTACAGGGTGGGCCAAGAGACCCAGTACTTC | CASSYRVGQETQYF | TRBJ2-5 | . | TRBV6-5 | .
TGCAGTGCTAGAGAAGGGCAGGAGCCTAGGCCCCAGCATTTT | CSAREGQEPRPQHF | TRBJ1-5 | . | TRBV20-1 | few
TGCGCCAGCAGCCAAGATGAACCGGGACTAGCGGGAGCTCCCAATGAGCAGTTCTTC | CASSQDEPGLAGAPNEQFF | TRBJ2-1 | TRBD2 | TRBV4-1 | few